One T cell receptor beta chain is described in this entry. Germline CDR1 and CDR2: SGDLS and YYNGEE. Trimming removed 0 bases from V and 7 bases from J, with 8 bases in between. The CDR3 loop spans 13 amino acids. The source of the sample is a study of radiotherapy plus CTLA-4 blockade in lung cancer. Produced via immunoSEQ multiplex PCR; TCRdb's table is partial and in-frame only. The sample includes 85,000 to 90,000 clones, approximately 86% of them seen just once. Here the sequenced sample was peripheral blood, taken from a patient treated with radiotherapy plus ipilimumab. The V call is TRBV9, the J call TRBJ1-5; no clear D gene. This sequence originates from a human donor with non-small cell lung cancer that progressed on radiotherapy plus ipilimumab. The DNA of the CDR3 is TGTGCCAGCAGCGTAGCGCCGGGGCAGCCCCAGCATTTT. This sequence encodes CASSVAPGQPQHF.